Described below is a single T cell receptor beta chain sequence and its context. This clonotype was detected many times. Its antigen target is currently unknown. Base qualities are missing; no much larger clone stands one base away. The library was made by 5' RACE. The instrument given in TCRdb is Illumina MiSeq. TCRdb took the public reads, trimmed them with fastp at Q25, ran MiXCR for clone calling and kept in-frame beta chains. CDR3 protein sequences are deduplicated, and each keeps its most common genes and DNA. This sample is represented by 18,000 or so distinct CDR3 sequences; about a sixth of them were singletons. Clones ranked in the top ten supply approximately 25% of the sample. The sample belongs to a study of HIV-infected patients and healthy controls (dated by TCRdb to the mid-2010s). V is cut back by 4 bases and J by 6 bases, with 7 bases in the junction unmatched. Including cysteine and phenylalanine, the CDR3 has 14 amino acids. This entry keeps only the CDR3 DNA: 42 bases, framed from base 1. The germline V gene encodes CDR1 SGHDT and CDR2 YYEEEE.

The rearranged chain carries TRBV5-6 and TRBJ2-7; the junction holds 10 bases that match TRBD2. Sequencing input: CD8+ T cells from blood. The clonotype comes from a human donor in good health. The CDR3 protein is CASSMVAGGTEQYF. The bases read TGTGCCAGCAGCATGGTAGCGGGAGGAACCGAGCAGTACTTC.